The clone carrying this T cell receptor beta chain has just one count. The CDR3 length is 12 residues. Germline-derived CDR1 and CDR2 are ENHRY and SYGVKD. The V end lost 0 bases, the J end lost 4 bases, and 3 bases lay between the germline ends. The TCR library was built from RNA with a 3' RACE protocol and unique molecular identifiers. TCRdb itself ran the 3' RACE reads through MiXCR, one entry per CDR3 protein. Of about 89,000 distinct CDR3 sequences listed, under 8% were seen once; the top ten hold 0.85% to 1.2%. The sample belongs to a study of HIV-infected children after antiretroviral therapy interruption. As for treatment: PENTA 11 planned treatment interruption arm or continuous ART arm.

The specimen comprised CD45RA+ CD4+ T cells from PBMCs, pooled from several time points, sampled from a donor given antiretroviral therapy, either interrupted or continuous. The subset denotes: naive CD4+ CD45RA+ CD45RO- T cells. This TCR came from a pool of human donors with HIV. This rearrangement joins TRBV10-3 to TRBJ2-5; D unresolved. The CDR3 nucleotides read TGTGCCATCAGTGAGTCCGGAGAGACCCAGTACTTC. Its protein product is CAISESGETQYF.